Listed below are T cell receptor beta chains from one sample, sequenced in a study of cytotoxic CD8 clonotypes in ibrutinib-treated CLL. Assay used: immunoSEQ multiplex PCR; TCRdb lists only in-frame clones, some missing. The table shows approximately 200,000 clones, with roughly 72% occurring only once. The sequences come from PBMCs, collected after 24 months of ibrutinib treatment. The receptors here all came from a human donor with chronic lymphocytic leukemia. CDR3s include the opening cysteine and the closing phenylalanine or tryptophan. A D gene is named only where the DNA matches it firmly. The size field is filled for only some rows; it gives once, few, many or a size class.

D gene: .; CDR3 length: 15; J gene: TRBJ2-3; clone size: few; V gene: TRBV2; CDR3 DNA: TGTGCCAGCAACGGGGCGCTTTATGACTCACTTACGCAGTATTTT; CDR3 protein: CASNGALYDSLTQYF
D gene: .; CDR3 length: 16; J gene: TRBJ2-6; clone size: .; V gene: TRBV18; CDR3 DNA: TGTGCCAGCTCACCGCCTGGCTTCTCTGGGGCCAACGTCCTGACTTTC; CDR3 protein: CASSPPGFSGANVLTF
D gene: .; CDR3 length: 14; J gene: TRBJ2-1; clone size: .; V gene: TRBV13; CDR3 DNA: TGTGCCAGCAGGACGACAGGCCCGTACAATGAGCAGTTCTTC; CDR3 protein: CASRTTGPYNEQFF
D gene: .; CDR3 length: 14; J gene: TRBJ2-2; clone size: .; V gene: TRBV5-6; CDR3 DNA: TGTGCCAGCAGCCCCCCTAGTACGACCGGGGAGCTGTTTTTT; CDR3 protein: CASSPPSTTGELFF
D gene: TRBD1; CDR3 length: 15; J gene: TRBJ1-1; clone size: .; V gene: TRBV27; CDR3 DNA: TGTGCCAGCAGCCGACCGGGACAGGGAGTCACTGAAGCTTTCTTT; CDR3 protein: CASSRPGQGVTEAFF
D gene: .; CDR3 length: 13; J gene: TRBJ2-5; clone size: .; V gene: TRBV6-6; CDR3 DNA: TGTGCCAGCAGTTACTACACCCAAGAGACCCAGTACTTC; CDR3 protein: CASSYYTQETQYF
D gene: TRBD1; CDR3 length: 15; J gene: TRBJ2-3; clone size: .; V gene: TRBV18; CDR3 DNA: TGTGCCAGCTCACCACGTACAGGGGGCACAGATACGCAGTATTTT; CDR3 protein: CASSPRTGGTDTQYF
D gene: .; CDR3 length: 11; J gene: TRBJ2-2; clone size: .; V gene: TRBV2; CDR3 DNA: TGTGCCAGCAGCTACAGGGAAGAGCTGTTTTTT; CDR3 protein: CASSYREELFF
D gene: TRBD2; CDR3 length: 18; J gene: TRBJ2-7; clone size: .; V gene: TRBV9; CDR3 DNA: TGTGCCAGCAGCCATCACATATACGGGAGGTCCGGTCCGGACGAGCAGTACTTC; CDR3 protein: CASSHHIYGRSGPDEQYF
D gene: TRBD2; CDR3 length: 15; J gene: TRBJ2-5; clone size: .; V gene: TRBV29-1; CDR3 DNA: TGCAGCGTTCTAACCCTGACTAGCGCCCAAGAGACCCAGTACTTC; CDR3 protein: CSVLTLTSAQETQYF
D gene: .; CDR3 length: 14; J gene: TRBJ1-2; clone size: few; V gene: TRBV13; CDR3 DNA: TGTGCCAGCAGCTTAATGATGGGGGACTATGGCTACACCTTC; CDR3 protein: CASSLMMGDYGYTF
D gene: TRBD2; CDR3 length: 14; J gene: TRBJ2-1; clone size: .; V gene: TRBV12-5; CDR3 DNA: TGTGCTAGTGGTCCACCGGCGGGAGGGCCTGAGCAGTTCTTC; CDR3 protein: CASGPPAGGPEQFF
D gene: .; CDR3 length: 16; J gene: TRBJ1-3; clone size: .; V gene: TRBV4-1; CDR3 DNA: TGCGCCAGCAGCCATGGGGCAGCTTACTCTGGAAACACCATATATTTT; CDR3 protein: CASSHGAAYSGNTIYF
D gene: .; CDR3 length: 12; J gene: TRBJ2-3; clone size: .; V gene: TRBV4-2; CDR3 DNA: TGTGCCAGCAGCCAAGAGTCAGATACGCAGTATTTT; CDR3 protein: CASSQESDTQYF
D gene: TRBD1; CDR3 length: 15; J gene: TRBJ2-7; clone size: .; V gene: TRBV6-1; CDR3 DNA: TGTGCCAGCTCAGGACAGGGGGCGCCTTTTTTTGAGCAGTACTTC; CDR3 protein: CASSGQGAPFFEQYF
D gene: .; CDR3 length: 18; J gene: TRBJ2-1; clone size: .; V gene: TRBV4-1; CDR3 DNA: TGCGCCAGCAGCCAAAGGGTACTAGCAAAGAGCTCCTACAATGAGCAGTTCTTC; CDR3 protein: CASSQRVLAKSSYNEQFF
D gene: .; CDR3 length: 14; J gene: TRBJ1-5; clone size: .; V gene: TRBV7-8; CDR3 DNA: TGTGCCAGCAGCTTAGCAGGCCCAAATCAGCCCCAGCATTTT; CDR3 protein: CASSLAGPNQPQHF
D gene: .; CDR3 length: 17; J gene: TRBJ2-5; clone size: .; V gene: TRBV11-2; CDR3 DNA: TGTGCCAGCAGCTTAGGGGTGGAGGACCGTGCATGGGAGACCCAGTACTTC; CDR3 protein: CASSLGVEDRAWETQYF
D gene: TRBD2; CDR3 length: 16; J gene: TRBJ2-5; clone size: .; V gene: TRBV6-5; CDR3 DNA: TGTGCCAGCAGTTCCTCATCTAGCGGGAGTTGGGAGACCCAGTACTTC; CDR3 protein: CASSSSSSGSWETQYF
D gene: .; CDR3 length: 13; J gene: TRBJ1-1; clone size: few; V gene: TRBV4-3; CDR3 DNA: TGCGCCAGCAGTCTGACAGTAAACACTGAAGCTTTCTTT; CDR3 protein: CASSLTVNTEAFF
D gene: .; CDR3 length: 16; J gene: TRBJ2-7; clone size: .; V gene: TRBV11-2; CDR3 DNA: TGTGCCAGCAGCTTAAAATCCGGGACGGCATCCTACGAGCAGTACTTC; CDR3 protein: CASSLKSGTASYEQYF
D gene: TRBD2; CDR3 length: 16; J gene: TRBJ2-2; clone size: .; V gene: TRBV5-1; CDR3 DNA: TGCGCCAGCAGCTTTCTGCGGGAGCGCGCCACCGGGGAGCTGTTTTTT; CDR3 protein: CASSFLRERATGELFF
D gene: .; CDR3 length: 15; J gene: TRBJ2-7; clone size: .; V gene: TRBV7-9; CDR3 DNA: TGTGCCAGCAGCTTGGGCCGGGACACCACCTACGAGCAGTACTTC; CDR3 protein: CASSLGRDTTYEQYF
D gene: TRBD2; CDR3 length: 15; J gene: TRBJ2-7; clone size: once; V gene: TRBV27; CDR3 DNA: TGTGCCAGCAGCGGAACTAGCGGGAGTATGTACGAGCAGTACTTC; CDR3 protein: CASSGTSGSMYEQYF
D gene: .; CDR3 length: 14; J gene: TRBJ1-1; clone size: .; V gene: TRBV15; CDR3 DNA: TGTGCCACCAGCAGAGATTGGAATGACAGGGAAGCTTTCTTT; CDR3 protein: CATSRDWNDREAFF
D gene: .; CDR3 length: 14; J gene: TRBJ2-7; clone size: .; V gene: TRBV6-5; CDR3 DNA: TGTGCCAGCAAATTATTCTTATCTTCCTACGAGCAGTACTTC; CDR3 protein: CASKLFLSSYEQYF
D gene: .; CDR3 length: 14; J gene: TRBJ2-5; clone size: .; V gene: TRBV7-2; CDR3 DNA: TGTGCCAGCAGCTTAGTAGCACAGGAAGAGACCCAGTACTTC; CDR3 protein: CASSLVAQEETQYF
D gene: .; CDR3 length: 18; J gene: TRBJ2-6; clone size: .; V gene: TRBV4-3; CDR3 DNA: TGCGCCAGCAGCCTAGGCCGGGACGTTAACTCTGGGGCCAACGTCCTGACTTTC; CDR3 protein: CASSLGRDVNSGANVLTF
D gene: .; CDR3 length: 13; J gene: TRBJ2-7; clone size: .; V gene: TRBV6-1; CDR3 DNA: TGTGCCAGCAGTGCGGGACAAGTCTACGAGCAGTACTTC; CDR3 protein: CASSAGQVYEQYF
D gene: .; CDR3 length: 13; J gene: TRBJ2-5; clone size: .; V gene: TRBV30; CDR3 DNA: TGTGCCTGGACCCAGATACAGGGAATGGGCCAGTACTTC; CDR3 protein: CAWTQIQGMGQYF
D gene: TRBD1; CDR3 length: 15; J gene: TRBJ1-5; clone size: .; V gene: TRBV2; CDR3 DNA: TGTGCCAGCAGTATTTGGACAGGGAGCAATCAGCCCCAGCATTTT; CDR3 protein: CASSIWTGSNQPQHF
D gene: TRBD2; CDR3 length: 16; J gene: TRBJ2-2; clone size: .; V gene: TRBV4-2; CDR3 DNA: TGTGCCAGCAGCCCCTGGACTAGCGGGAGCACCGGGGAGCTGTTTTTT; CDR3 protein: CASSPWTSGSTGELFF
D gene: TRBD2; CDR3 length: 15; J gene: TRBJ2-1; clone size: .; V gene: TRBV11-3; CDR3 DNA: TGTGCCAGCAGCTTAGGCGGGAGAACCTACAATGAGCAGTTCTTC; CDR3 protein: CASSLGGRTYNEQFF
D gene: .; CDR3 length: 15; J gene: TRBJ1-2; clone size: .; V gene: TRBV5-1; CDR3 DNA: TGCGCCAGCAGCCCGGAATTGGGGGGCTACAATGGCTACACCTTC; CDR3 protein: CASSPELGGYNGYTF
D gene: .; CDR3 length: 14; J gene: TRBJ2-7; clone size: .; V gene: TRBV6-5; CDR3 DNA: TGTGCCAGCAGTTACTCTAGCGGTAGTGACGAGCAGTACTTC; CDR3 protein: CASSYSSGSDEQYF
D gene: TRBD1; CDR3 length: 15; J gene: TRBJ1-2; clone size: .; V gene: TRBV4-3; CDR3 DNA: TGCGCCAGCAGCCAACCGGGACAGGGGGCGCAGGGCTACACCTTC; CDR3 protein: CASSQPGQGAQGYTF
D gene: TRBD2; CDR3 length: 16; J gene: TRBJ2-1; clone size: .; V gene: TRBV11-3; CDR3 DNA: TGTGCCAGCAGCTTAGATCTAGCGGGGATATACAATGAGCAGTTCTTC; CDR3 protein: CASSLDLAGIYNEQFF